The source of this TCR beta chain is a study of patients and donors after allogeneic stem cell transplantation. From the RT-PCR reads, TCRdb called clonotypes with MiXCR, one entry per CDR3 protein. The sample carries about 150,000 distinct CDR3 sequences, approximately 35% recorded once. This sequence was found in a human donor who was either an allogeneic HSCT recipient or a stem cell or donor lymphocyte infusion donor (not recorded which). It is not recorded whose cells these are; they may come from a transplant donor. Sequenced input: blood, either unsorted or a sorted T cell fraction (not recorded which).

In nucleotides, the CDR3 is TGCGCCAGCAGCCCCGGACAGGCGAGCTCCTACGAGCAGTACTTC. Protein: CASSPGQASSYEQYF. This chain joins TRBV5-1 and TRBJ2-7; 7 nucleotides match TRBD1. The ends lost 4 bases at V and 0 bases at J; junction bases unmatched: 7. CDR1 and CDR2 from the germline V gene are SGHRS and YFSETQ. CDR3 size: 15 residues. The whole variable domain, filled in from reference TRBV5-1 and TRBJ2-7, reads KAGVTQTPRYLIKTRGQQVTLSCSPISGHRSVSWYQQTPGQGLQFLFEYFSETQRNKGNFPGRFSGRQFSNSRSEMNVSTLELGDSALYLCASSPGQASSYEQYFGPGTRLTVT.